The source of this T cell receptor (beta chain) is a study of immune heterogeneity within non-small cell lung tumors. Study overall: In total, the tumors were 4 squamous cell carcinomas, some ten non-squamous carcinomas and 1 not otherwise specified. General observations from the study: Significant yet moderate, the positive correlation between local T-cell clonality and local tumor mutational burden reached an R of about 0.3. Tumor sites within a patient were found to share identical dominant CDR3 beta clonotypes, and site-unique high-frequency clones were also present.

Multiplex PCR was performed with 32 V and 13 J primers, and it amplified TCR beta CDR3. TCRdb re-called the multiplex PCR reads through MiXCR, storing one row per CDR3 protein. The sample lists around 20,000 distinct CDR3 sequences, roughly 30% occurring once. In this sample, this clonotype is medium-sized. Its antigen is currently unknown. Trimming took off 7 bases at V and 0 bases at J, with 16 bases between the two ends. This CDR3 is 15 amino acids long. Germline lookup yields CDR1 LNHDA and CDR2 SQIVND (reference sequence). The starting template was genomic DNA from bulk tumor, around 610 ng per sample. Surgical sampling yielded several biopsies per primary tumor (spaced far apart). Each patient presented with untreated, newly diagnosed non-small cell lung cancer and received curative surgery. Donation came from patients with newly diagnosed non-small cell lung cancer who were having surgery with curative intent.

The rearrangement uses TRBV19 and TRBJ2-7; TRBD1 or TRBD2 may be the D gene (5 bases each). The source material was lung tumor tissue. The TCR originated in a man aged 40-55 years with non-small cell lung cancer. The CDR3 is CASTHGTGASYEQYF. The CDR3 DNA is TGTGCCAGTACTCACGGGACGGGCGCCTCCTACGAGCAGTACTTC.